The TCR beta chain under discussion was sequenced for a study of blood T cell repertoires in COVID-19. About the study: There were acute and convalescent COVID-19 samples, and they came from the United States, Italy and Spain. The analysed material was cDNA or gDNA that came from T cells, B-cell-depleted T cells, or PBMCs.

How the authors handled the data: From reference gene primer amplification, estimates of nucleated cell counts were derived. The table came from immunoSEQ multiplex PCR; TCRdb's copy has only in-frame clones and leaves some out. The D gene and trimming were derived from the DNA, and the V and J assignments and clone size from that table. The sample has hundreds of thousands of clones, less than 90% seen once. V lost 5 bases and J lost 0; bases outside the gene matches: 2. Germline V gene sequence: CDR1 KGHDR, CDR2 SFDVKD. The CDR3 extends over 15 amino acids. The rearrangement links TRBV24-1 to TRBJ2-1, with 8 bases identical to TRBD2. The sequence was collected from a woman aged 45-65 years with acute or convalescent COVID-19. The specimen sequenced was peripheral blood. The CDR3 spells CATSAAGGSYNEQFF. The CDR3, as DNA: TGTGCCACCAGTGCCGCGGGGGGCTCCTACAATGAGCAGTTCTTC.